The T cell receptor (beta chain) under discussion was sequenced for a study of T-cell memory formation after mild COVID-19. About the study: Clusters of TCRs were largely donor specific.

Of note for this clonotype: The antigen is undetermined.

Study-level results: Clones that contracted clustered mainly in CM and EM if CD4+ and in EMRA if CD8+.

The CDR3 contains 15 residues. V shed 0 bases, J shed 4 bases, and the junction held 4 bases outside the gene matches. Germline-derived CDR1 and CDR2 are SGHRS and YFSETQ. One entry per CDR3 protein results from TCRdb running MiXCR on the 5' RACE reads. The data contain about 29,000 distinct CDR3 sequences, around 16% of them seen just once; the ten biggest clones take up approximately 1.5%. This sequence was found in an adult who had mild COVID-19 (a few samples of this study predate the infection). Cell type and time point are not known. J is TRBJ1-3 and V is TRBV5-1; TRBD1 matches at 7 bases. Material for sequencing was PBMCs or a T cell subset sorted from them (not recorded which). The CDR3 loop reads CASSLEGAQGNTIYF. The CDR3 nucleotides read TGCGCCAGCAGCTTGGAGGGGGCGCAAGGAAACACCATATATTTT.